This is a list of T cell receptor beta chains from one sample in a study of chemoradiotherapy in HPV16-positive cancers. Profiling relied on immunoSEQ multiplex PCR, and the TCRdb table lists in-frame clones only, not all of them. This table has 25,000 to 40,000 clones, about 86% appearing once. The source was blood, collected from a patient who underwent chemoradiotherapy. These receptors originate from a human donor with HPV-associated anogenital cancer. Both conserved end residues are part of each CDR3. The D gene is left open where the match is weak. Not all rows give a size; the values are once, few, many and, for expanded clones, a class.

.,TRBJ2-1,TRBD2,TRBV11-3,14,CASSPIAGHNEQFF,TGTGCCAGCAGCCCAATAGCGGGGCACAATGAGCAGTTCTTC
.,TRBJ1-5,TRBD1,TRBV5-1,13,CASSLDGQGADHF,TGCGCCAGCAGCTTGGATGGACAGGGGGCAGATCATTTT
.,TRBJ1-6,.,TRBV6-5,13,CASSGSYNSPLHF,TGTGCCAGCAGTGGTTCCTATAATTCACCCCTCCACTTT
.,TRBJ2-5,TRBD1,TRBV23-1,20,CASSQSSTGAGKKTQETQYF,TGCGCCAGCAGTCAATCATCGACAGGGGCCGGAAAAAAGACCCAAGAGACCCAGTACTTC
few,TRBJ1-6,TRBD1,TRBV6-1,15,CASSEAGTGRSPLHF,TGTGCCAGCAGTGAAGCGGGGACAGGGAGATCACCCCTCCACTTT
.,TRBJ1-1,TRBD1,TRBV19,15,CASSGKTGRVTEAFF,TGTGCCAGTAGTGGGAAGACAGGGAGGGTTACTGAAGCTTTCTTT
.,TRBJ1-5,.,TRBV19,17,CASSIGQGKSNNQPQHF,TGTGCCAGTAGTATAGGGCAGGGGAAGAGTAACAATCAGCCCCAGCATTTT
.,TRBJ1-3,.,TRBV5-8,17,CASSFGVKPGPGNTIYF,TGTGCCAGCAGCTTTGGTGTCAAGCCCGGACCTGGAAACACCATATATTTT
.,TRBJ1-2,TRBD1,TRBV19,13,CASSISAGGYYTF,TGTGCCAGTAGTATATCTGCAGGGGGCTACTACACCTTC
.,TRBJ1-2,.,TRBV7-9,12,CASSLALDGYTF,TGTGCCAGCAGCCTGGCCCTGGACGGCTACACCTTC
once,TRBJ2-7,.,TRBV11-2,11,CASSWAGEQYF,TGTGCCAGCAGCTGGGCAGGAGAGCAGTACTTC
.,TRBJ2-7,TRBD1,TRBV15,14,CATSRTGQDREQYF,TGTGCCACCAGCAGAACGGGACAGGATCGCGAGCAGTACTTC
.,TRBJ2-3,.,TRBV9,15,CASSTPGLSTDTQYF,TGTGCCAGCAGCACCCCGGGACTTAGCACAGATACGCAGTATTTT
.,TRBJ1-2,.,TRBV18,13,CASSLNLDHGYTF,TGTGCCAGCTCACTCAATTTAGACCATGGCTACACCTTC
.,TRBJ1-1,.,TRBV5-4,13,CASSFGGGTEAFF,TGTGCCAGCAGCTTTGGGGGGGGCACTGAAGCTTTCTTT
.,TRBJ1-4,.,TRBV6-5,16,CASSYSATYPNEKLFF,TGTGCCAGCAGTTACTCGGCGACTTACCCTAATGAAAAACTGTTTTTT
.,TRBJ1-5,.,TRBV7-2,15,CASSLVGPGVQPQHF,TGTGCCAGCAGCTTAGTAGGGCCAGGGGTTCAGCCCCAGCATTTT
.,TRBJ2-7,.,TRBV13,16,CASSWEGGLASYEQYF,TGTGCCAGCAGCTGGGAGGGGGGGCTCGCCTCCTACGAGCAGTACTTC
.,TRBJ1-2,.,TRBV27,11,CASSSGKGYTF,TGTGCCAGCAGTTCAGGGAAGGGCTACACCTTC
.,TRBJ2-5,TRBD2,TRBV7-9,17,CASSVGTSGGAGETQYF,TGTGCCAGCAGCGTGGGGACTAGCGGGGGGGCCGGAGAGACCCAGTACTTC
.,TRBJ2-7,.,TRBV25-1,11,CANPVGDEQYF,TGTGCCAACCCAGTAGGGGACGAGCAGTACTTC
.,TRBJ1-5,.,TRBV2,14,CASSYGRANQPQHF,TGTGCCAGCAGTTACGGGAGGGCCAATCAGCCCCAGCATTTT
.,TRBJ1-5,.,TRBV7-3,14,CASSLEAGNQPQHF,TGTGCCAGCAGCTTAGAGGCGGGCAATCAGCCCCAGCATTTT